This record looks at one T cell receptor (beta chain) sequence and its context. Antigen specificity is unknown. This sample stems from a study of shared clonotypes between healthy human individuals. Points from the study as a whole: In a handful of donors, about 5% of naive CD4 clonotypes appeared in common.

The CDR3 length is 16 residues. The germline CDR1 and CDR2 sequences are MDHEN and SYDVKM. Trimming took 4 bases from V and 0 from J; bases not matched to a gene: 8. Per the original methods: Filtering differed, since immunoSEQ gave only junction sequences and no quality scores. TCRdb's table, derived via immunoSEQ multiplex PCR, lists solely in-frame clones and lacks some. V, J and clone size were drawn from that table, and D and trimming were deduced from the DNA. The sample yields about 990,000 clones, approximately 78% seen once. The chain employs TRBV28 and TRBJ1-1; 7 bases line up with TRBD1. This sequence originates from a man aged 18 to 30 in good health. Some clones in this sample may be carry-over from other donors' samples. The sample taken for sequencing was memory CD4+ T cells from PBMCs. The subset is: CD45RA-negative fraction. CDR3 sequence: CASSSLGTDMNTEAFF. Here the CDR3 DNA reads TGTGCCAGCAGTTCCCTGGGGACAGATATGAACACTGAAGCTTTCTTT.